These 14 T cell receptor beta chains came from one sample sequenced in a study. One entry per CDR3 protein results from TCRdb running MiXCR on the 5' RACE reads. Of about 23,000 distinct CDR3 sequences in the sample, about 31% were seen once. What was sequenced was tumor-infiltrating naive CD4+ T cells sorted from the breast tumor. Described subset: naive CD4+ T cells, CD4+CD45RA+CD25-. The source is a female donor with breast cancer.

The rearrangement joins TRBV6-2 or TRBV6-3 to TRBJ2-1, with 7 bases fitting TRBD2. Germline-derived CDR1 and CDR2 are MNHEY and SVGEGT. The J segment lost 2 bases and the V segment lost 2 bases, leaving 9 bases of the junction unmatched. CDR3 length: 17 residues. Here the CDR3 DNA reads TGTGCCAGCAGTTACAAATGGGAGGGAGGTACCTACAATGAGCAGTTCTTC. Its translation: CASSYKWEGGTYNEQFF.

This clonotype is medium-sized in the sample. The V call is TRBV12-3 or TRBV12-4, the J call TRBJ2-1, with D perhaps matching TRBD2 (5 bases). V was pared by 6 bases and J by 0 bases, with 15 bases between. The CDR3 contains 16 residues. The CDR3 coding sequence is TGTGCCAGCAGAAGAGCGGCCTGGTCCTCCTACAATGAGCAGTTCTTC. Translating gives CASRRAAWSSYNEQFF.

This clonotype was found many times. V gene TRBV27 combines with J gene TRBJ2-2; the match to TRBD1 covers 12 bases. CDR3 length: 15 amino acids. Per the germline V gene, CDR1 is MNHEY and CDR2 is SMNVEV (reference sequence). Germline trimming cut 3 bases from V and 6 bases from J; bases unmatched to any gene: 2. CDR3 DNA: TGTGCCAGCAGTTTTGGGACAGGGGGCGCCGGGGAGCTGTTTTTT. Translation: CASSFGTGGAGELFF.

This chain joins TRBV4-2 and TRBJ1-2, with D possibly TRBD1 on 5 matching bases. CDR1 is LGHNA, CDR2 YNFKEQ, per germline. V lost 0 bases and J 4 bases, leaving 6 bases between the germline ends. The CDR3 extends over 13 amino acids. The CDR3 coding sequence is TGTGCCAGCAGCCAAGAGGGGACCTATGGCTACACCTTC. Translated: CASSQEGTYGYTF.

The chain carries TRBV11-2 and TRBJ2-1; unclear D gene. V was pared by 4 bases and J by 0 bases, with 10 bases between. The CDR3 has 15 residues. In germline, CDR1 is SGHAT, CDR2 FQNNGV. In nucleotides, the CDR3 is TGTGCCAGCAGCTCGGACCTGGGCTCCTACAATGAGCAGTTCTTC. Encoded protein: CASSSDLGSYNEQFF.

This clonotype was found many times. This sequence joins TRBV6-5 and TRBJ2-1; 8 nucleotides agree with TRBD1. CDR1 and CDR2 (germline): MNHEY, SVGAGI. Trimming at V came to 5 bases and at J to 3 bases, leaving 3 bases not matched to a gene. This CDR3 is built from 14 residues. The CDR3: CASSQGANYNEQFF. The CDR3 DNA sequence: TGTGCCAGCAGTCAGGGGGCCAACTACAATGAGCAGTTCTTC.

Comment on this clonotype: No DNA is shown, since the ends of the CDR3 on it are uncertain; the CDR3 is the one TCRdb lists. The V gene is TRBV9, the J gene TRBJ2-7; the table's D call TRBD1 went unverified against the DNA. From germline, CDR1 is SGDLS and CDR2 YYNGEE. The CDR3 sequence runs 16 residues, both termini included. The CDR3 is CASSVGSGTGFYEQCF.

A remark on this clonotype: Its ends do not fully match the called genes, so a read error is possible. The rearrangement links TRBV6-5 to TRBJ1-1; the D gene is possibly TRBD1 (6 bases). The CDR3 is made up of 16 amino acids. Germline V gene sequence: CDR1 MNHEY, CDR2 SVGAGI. The DNA of the CDR3 is TGTGCCAGCAGTTACTCGACGACTCTCAGGGGCACTGTAGCTTTCTTT. Amino acid sequence: CASSYSTTLRGTVAFF.

This clonotype has more than one count but fewer than ten. The rearrangement joins TRBV7-9 to TRBJ1-1; possible D gene TRBD1, 5 bases. CDR3 length: 13 amino acids. The germline V gene has CDR1 SEHNR and CDR2 FQNEAQ (reference sequence). V was cut by 11 bases and J by 2 bases, with 15 bases left in between. The CDR3 nucleotides are TGTGCCTCCCAAGCGACAGACAACACTGAAGCTTTCTTT. Amino acid sequence: CASQATDNTEAFF.

This chain joins TRBV20-1 and TRBJ1-5; 12 bases fit TRBD1. J gave up 6 bases and V 6 bases, and 3 bases lay outside the gene matches. This CDR3 has 13 residues. Germline V gives CDR1 DFQATT, CDR2 SNEGSKA (reference sequence). CDR3 sequence: CSAGDRGPQPQHF. The CDR3 bases are TGCAGTGCGGGGGACAGGGGGCCTCAGCCCCAGCATTTT.

This clonotype came up a few times. This chain uses TRBV5-1 with TRBJ2-7, with D possibly called TRBD1 or TRBD2 (6 bases each). Germline V gene data show CDR1 as SGHRS and CDR2 as YFSETQ. The ends were cut back, 4 bases at V and 7 bases at J, with 21 bases in the middle. The CDR3 is made up of 15 amino acids. The CDR3 DNA is TGCGCCAGCAGCCCGCCGGGGGCCGCCTACAATGAGCAGTACTTC. Translation gives CASSPPGAAYNEQYF.

The V gene is TRBV7-8, the J gene TRBJ2-1; TRBD2 agrees at 9 bases. The CDR3 sequence is 16 residues long. The germline V gene encodes CDR1 SGHVS and CDR2 FQNEAQ. The V and J ends lost 5 bases and 0 bases, in that order; junction bases with no gene match: 5. The CDR3 is CASSRQRGASYNEQFF. Written as DNA, the CDR3 is TGTGCCAGCAGCCGGCAGCGGGGGGCCTCCTACAATGAGCAGTTCTTC. Looking up the rest from reference TRBV7-8 and TRBJ2-1 gives the full variable domain: GAGVSQSPRYKVAKRGQDVALRCDPISGHVSLFWYQQALGQGPEFLTYFQNEAQLDKSGLPSDRFFAERPEGSVSTLKIQRTQQEDSAVYLCASSRQRGASYNEQFFGPGTRLTVL.

This clonotype appeared a few times. The chain combines TRBV7-2 with TRBJ2-7; maybe TRBD2 (6 bases). CDR1 is SGHTA and CDR2 is FQGNSA in the germline V gene. CDR3 size: 14 residues. V lost 5 bases to trimming and J lost 2 bases, with 13 bases between them. The CDR3 loop is CASSPGLPPYEQYF. As DNA, the CDR3 is TGTGCCAGCAGCCCGGGACTCCCCCCCTACGAGCAGTACTTC. Based on the CDR3 plus reference TRBV7-2 and TRBJ2-7, the full variable domain is GAGVSQSPSNKVTEKGKDVELRCDPISGHTALYWYRQSLGQGLEFLIYFQGNSAPDKSGLPSDRFSAERTGGSVSTLTIQRTQQEDSAVYLCASSPGLPPYEQYFGPGTRLTVT.

This clonotype was picked up a small number of times. The chain carries TRBV7-8 and TRBJ1-2; maybe TRBD1 (5 bases). The CDR3 totals 13 residues. The ends were cut back, 6 bases at V and 4 bases at J, with 12 bases in the middle. Germline assignment: CDR1 SGHVS and CDR2 FQNEAQ. CDR3 DNA: TGTGCCAGCAGTCGAGGTGGGGCCTATGGCTACACCTTC. Translated: CASSRGGAYGYTF.